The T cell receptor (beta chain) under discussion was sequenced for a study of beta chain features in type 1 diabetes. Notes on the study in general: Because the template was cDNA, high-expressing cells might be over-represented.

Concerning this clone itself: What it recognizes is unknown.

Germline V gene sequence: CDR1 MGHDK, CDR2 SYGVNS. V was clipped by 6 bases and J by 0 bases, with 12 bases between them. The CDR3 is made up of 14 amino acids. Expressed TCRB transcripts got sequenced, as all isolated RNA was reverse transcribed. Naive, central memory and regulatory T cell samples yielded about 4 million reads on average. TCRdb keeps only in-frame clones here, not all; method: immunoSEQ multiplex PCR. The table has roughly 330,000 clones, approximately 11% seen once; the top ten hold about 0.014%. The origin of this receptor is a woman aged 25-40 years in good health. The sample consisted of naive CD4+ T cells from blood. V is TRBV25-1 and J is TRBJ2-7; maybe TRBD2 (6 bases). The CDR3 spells CASSSGSSSYEQYF. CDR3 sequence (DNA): TGTGCCAGCAGCAGCGGGTCGAGCTCCTACGAGCAGTACTTC.